The 18 T cell receptor beta chains below come from one sample, sequenced in a study of blood T cell repertoires in COVID-19. Clones were sequenced by immunoSEQ multiplex PCR, and TCRdb holds only the in-frame ones, with some missing. This sample has about 210,000 clones, with around 88% found just once. The sample comprised peripheral blood. The receptors derive from a man aged 50-60 years with active or convalescent COVID-19.

This clone turned up a few times. The V gene is TRBV7-9, the J gene TRBJ2-2, with 7 bases aligning to TRBD2. The CDR3 contains 15 residues. V shed 5 bases, J shed 3 bases, and the junction held 6 bases outside the gene matches. Germline CDR1 reads SEHNR; CDR2 reads FQNEAQ (reference sequence). CDR3 region: CASSQRLADTGELFF. CDR3 in DNA: TGTGCCAGCAGCCAGCGGCTAGCGGACACCGGGGAGCTGTTTTTT.

The chain employs TRBV4-2 and TRBJ1-1; no definite D call. Germline loops: CDR1 LGHNA, CDR2 YNFKEQ. This CDR3 contains 16 residues. V lost 1 base to trimming and J lost 0 bases, with 12 bases between them. CDR3 DNA: TGTGCCAGCAGCCAAGTAAGTACGCAGGTGAACACTGAAGCTTTCTTT. This translates into CASSQVSTQVNTEAFF.

The chain links TRBV5-4 to TRBJ2-3, with 9 positions matching TRBD2. The CDR3 is made up of 17 amino acids. Germline lookup yields CDR1 SGHNT and CDR2 YYREEE (reference sequence). Trimming removed 3 bases from V and 0 bases from J; junction bases left unmatched: 8. The CDR3 loop is CASSSSLAGLSTDTQYF. In nucleotides, the CDR3 is TGTGCCAGCAGCTCCTCACTAGCGGGTCTTAGCACAGATACGCAGTATTTT.

This clone was seen only once. The chain carries TRBV7-2 and TRBJ2-1, with 7 bases matching TRBD2. The CDR3 consists of 16 residues. The V gene end was trimmed by 0 bases and the J gene end by 2 bases; junction bases not matched to a gene: 4. Germline V gives CDR1 SGHTA, CDR2 FQGNSA. The CDR3 DNA reads TGTGCCAGCAGCTTAGCCCTGGGGGGGGCCTACAATGAGCAGTTCTTC. It encodes CASSLALGGAYNEQFF.

J is TRBJ1-4 and V is TRBV29-1, with 10 bases that match TRBD1. The CDR3 runs to 13 residues. V shed 6 bases, J shed 10 bases, and the junction held 8 bases outside the gene matches. CDR1 and CDR2 from the germline V gene are SQVTM and ANQGSEA. CDR3 region: CSVAGTGDGKLFF. The CDR3 DNA sequence: TGCAGCGTAGCCGGGACAGGGGACGGAAAACTGTTTTTT.

The V call is TRBV11-1, the J call TRBJ2-1, with TRBD2 matching 9 bases. Germline assignment: CDR1 SGHAT and CDR2 FQDESV (reference sequence). The CDR3 runs 16 residues. Losses at the gene ends were 5 bases for V and 5 bases for J; bases not matched to a gene: 10. The CDR3 sequence is CASSPSGGRAHNEQFF. CDR3 nucleotides: TGTGCCAGCAGCCCCTCGGGCGGGAGGGCTCACAATGAGCAGTTCTTC.

This chain links TRBV4-3 with TRBJ2-5; TRBD1 is a possible D gene (6 bases). CDR1 is LGHNA, CDR2 YSLEER, per germline. The V end was cut by 0 bases, the J end by 1 base, with 12 bases between. The CDR3 loop spans 16 amino acids. CDR3 bases: TGCGCCAGCAGCCAAGATTGGGTGGACAGCCAAGAGACCCAGTACTTC. Translating gives CASSQDWVDSQETQYF.

The V and J genes are TRBV5-1 and TRBJ2-7, with TRBD2 matching 13 bases. The germline CDR1 and CDR2 sequences are SGHRS and YFSETQ. Trimming removed 4 bases from V and 3 bases from J; junction bases left unmatched: 4. This CDR3 has 15 amino acids. CDR3: CASSPGLAGDYEQYF. As DNA, the CDR3 is TGCGCCAGCAGCCCAGGACTAGCGGGAGACTACGAGCAGTACTTC. Looking up the rest from reference TRBV5-1 and TRBJ2-7 gives the full variable domain: KAGVTQTPRYLIKTRGQQVTLSCSPISGHRSVSWYQQTPGQGLQFLFEYFSETQRNKGNFPGRFSGRQFSNSRSEMNVSTLELGDSALYLCASSPGLAGDYEQYFGPGTRLTVT.

V is TRBV2 and J is TRBJ2-7; TRBD1 is a possible D gene (6 bases). The germline gives CDR1 SNHLY, CDR2 FYNNEI. Trimming shortened V by 7 bases and J by 3 bases, and 10 bases separated the two germline ends. This CDR3 has 12 amino acids. The CDR3 sequence is CASTGQNYEQYF. The CDR3 nucleotides read TGTGCCAGCACCGGACAGAACTACGAGCAGTACTTC. Looking up the rest from reference TRBV2 and TRBJ2-7 gives the full variable domain: EPEVTQTPSHQVTQMGQEVILRCVPISNHLYFYWYRQILGQKVEFLVSFYNNEISEKSEIFDDQFSVERPDGSNFTLKIRSTKLEDSAMYFCASTGQNYEQYFGPGTRLTVT.

The sample holds a few counts of this clone. The gene calls are TRBV7-2 and TRBJ2-7; TRBD2 matches at 9 bases. V shed 0 bases, J shed 3 bases, and the junction held 3 bases outside the gene matches. This CDR3 region has 15 residues. CDR1 and CDR2 (germline): SGHTA, FQGNSA. CDR3 loop: CASSLAGTSYYEQYF. CDR3 nucleotides: TGTGCCAGCAGCTTAGCTGGGACTAGCTACTACGAGCAGTACTTC.

This clone was seen only a few times. The CDR3 protein is CASGQGVGSEAFF. The CDR3 nucleotides are TGCGCCAGCGGACAGGGGGTCGGTTCAGAAGCTTTCTTT. The chain combines TRBV10-1 with TRBJ1-1; 10 nucleotides agree with TRBD1. This CDR3 has 13 amino acids. Looked up from germline, CDR1 is WNHNN and CDR2 is SYGVQD (reference sequence). V trimming: 8 bases; J trimming: 8 bases; junction bases outside the gene matches: 8.

V gene TRBV4-3 combines with J gene TRBJ2-7; 8 bases are shared with TRBD2. Germline V gene sequence: CDR1 LGHNA, CDR2 YSLEER. Trimming took 1 base from V and 3 from J; bases not matched to a gene: 2. The CDR3 is 14 amino acids. CDR3 bases: TGCGCCAGCAGCCAAGCCGGGGGGGACTACGAGCAGTACTTC. Translation gives CASSQAGGDYEQYF.

This clone came up many times. The chain recombines TRBV9 with TRBJ2-7; the match to TRBD1 covers 8 bases. Per germline, CDR1 SGDLS and CDR2 YYNGEE. There are 15 residues in the CDR3. V gave up 0 bases and J gave up 3 bases; unmatched junction bases: 5. The CDR3 spells CASSVATGAVYEQYF. The CDR3 bases are TGTGCCAGCAGCGTAGCGACAGGGGCGGTCTACGAGCAGTACTTC. The complete variable domain, with remaining parts taken from reference TRBV9 and TRBJ2-7, reads DSGVTQTPKHLITATGQRVTLRCSPRSGDLSVYWYQQSLDQGLQFLIQYYNGEERAKGNILERFSAQQFPDLHSELNLSSLELGDSALYFCASSVATGAVYEQYFGPGTRLTVT.

The genes are TRBV10-2 and TRBJ2-7, with TRBD1 identical over 7 bases. Per the germline V gene, CDR1 is WSHSY and CDR2 is SAAADI. V dropped 0 bases and J dropped 6; count of bases not matched to a gene: 5. The CDR3 contains 14 residues. As DNA, the CDR3 is TGCGCCAGCAGTGAGTCGCGACAGGGTCTCGAGCAGTACTTC. It translates to CASSESRQGLEQYF.

This clone occurred once. The chain couples TRBV5-6 to TRBJ2-7; maybe TRBD1 (5 bases). V lost 2 bases and J 4 bases, leaving 16 bases between the germline ends. Germline values: CDR1 SGHDT, CDR2 YYEEEE. This CDR3 is built from 15 residues. CDR3 in DNA: TGTGCCAGCAGCTTTGACAGAAGGGGCTCGTACGAGCAGTACTTC. Protein: CASSFDRRGSYEQYF.

This clone was counted at least ten times. V and J are TRBV11-2 and TRBJ1-6; D may be TRBD1 (6 bases). Germline-derived CDR1 and CDR2 are SGHAT and FQNNGV. V was clipped by 0 bases and J by 7 bases, with 7 bases between them. CDR3 length: 14 amino acids. The CDR3 spells CASSLEQGNSPLHF. The CDR3 nucleotides read TGTGCCAGCAGCTTAGAGCAGGGGAATTCACCCCTCCACTTT. The variable domain in full, completed from reference TRBV11-2 and TRBJ1-6, reads EAGVAQSPRYKIIEKRQSVAFWCNPISGHATLYWYQQILGQGPKLLIQFQNNGVVDDSQLPKDRFSAERLKGVDSTLKIQPAKLEDSAVYLCASSLEQGNSPLHFGNGTRLTVT.

As regards this clone: Different DNA sequences within this sample yield the same CDR3. The chain is built from TRBV28 and TRBJ2-1, with TRBD2 identical over 8 bases. Per the germline V gene, CDR1 is MDHEN and CDR2 is SYDVKM. The J segment lost 0 bases and the V segment lost 2 bases, leaving 0 bases of the junction unmatched. This CDR3 comprises 15 residues. CDR3 sequence reads: CASSLSGSSYNEQFF. The CDR3 DNA is TGTGCCAGCAGTTTAAGCGGGAGCTCCTACAATGAGCAGTTCTTC.

The chain has TRBV9 and TRBJ1-2; 8 bases fit TRBD1. The CDR3 runs to 19 residues. V shed 0 bases and J 4 bases; nucleotides not matched to a gene: 17. Germline values: CDR1 SGDLS, CDR2 YYNGEE. CDR3 residues: CASSVAITGQGASGYGYTF. In nucleotides, the CDR3 is TGTGCCAGCAGCGTAGCTATCACCGGCCAGGGGGCTAGCGGCTATGGCTACACCTTC.